This TCR beta chain stems from a study of shared clonotypes between healthy human individuals. Notes on the study in general: Among donors, the sharing of clonotypes was expected to be influenced by sequencing depth. Donor scarcity curtailed the genetic and exposure-history diversity represented herein.

All donors were Caucasian adults living in Nashville, Tennessee. V was clipped by 6 bases and J by 6 bases; unmatched bases: 5. The CDR3 spans 13 residues. Germline values: CDR1 MNHEY, CDR2 SVGAGI. In regard to this clone: Its antigen remains unknown.

Assay used: immunoSEQ multiplex PCR; TCRdb lists only in-frame clones, some missing. The sample holds 1.5 million to 1.9 million clones; about 98% are singletons and the top ten take 0.4% to 0.45%. The rearrangement joins TRBV6-5 to TRBJ1-2; 9 nucleotides align to TRBD1. Input material: naive CD4+ T cells sorted from blood. As to subset: CD45RA+ positively selected. This sequence originates from a man aged 30 to 39 in good health. Here the CDR3 DNA reads TGTGCCAGCAGGTACGGGACAGGGAATGGCTACACCTTC. Translation: CASRYGTGNGYTF.